These 23 T cell receptor beta chains originate from one sample sequenced in a study of blood T cells in healthy people across ages. A second roughly 6 to 12 cycle PCR used barcoded and J-beta primers. Each CDR3 protein gets one entry after TCRdb re-called the 5' RACE reads with MiXCR. The table has 780,000 or so distinct CDR3 sequences, more than 55% seen once. Sequencing was performed on blood. These receptors were collected from a man aged 40-49 years in good health.

The chain employs TRBV21-1 and TRBJ1-5; TRBD1 is the table's D call and was not checked against the DNA. TRBV21-1 is annotated as a pseudogene. The length of the CDR3 is 18 residues. The DNA of the CDR3 is TGTGCCAGCAGCGCCAAGTGTGACAGGGTGTCCCCAAATCAGCCCCAGCATTTT. This sequence encodes CASSAKCDRVSPNQPQHF.

The chain carries TRBV5-1 and TRBJ2-5; perhaps TRBD2 as D (6 bases). CDR1 is SGHRS and CDR2 is YFSETQ in the germline V gene. This CDR3 region has 16 residues. The V end lost 0 bases, the J end lost 2 bases, and 14 bases lay between the germline ends. Written as DNA, the CDR3 is TGCGCCAGCAGCTTGGTAGGCGGGGCGAAACAAGAGACCCAGTACTTC. This encodes CASSLVGGAKQETQYF.

This clonotype was detected only a few times. The genes are TRBV3-1 and TRBJ1-2, with D possibly TRBD1 on 5 matching bases. CDR3 length equals 13 residues. Germline CDR1 LGHDT, CDR2 YNNKEL (reference sequence). The V and J ends lost 1 base and 8 bases respectively, with 11 bases between them. CDR3 DNA: TGTGCCAGCAGCCAAGGGAGAGGGGACGGCTACACCTTC. This gives the protein CASSQGRGDGYTF.

This clonotype was found a few times. V and J are TRBV5-1 and TRBJ2-5; 7 nucleotides match TRBD1. There are 14 residues in the CDR3. V shed 4 bases and J 11 bases; nucleotides not matched to a gene: 14. Looked up from germline, CDR1 is SGHRS and CDR2 is YFSETQ. The CDR3 reads CASSPEQGQWEQYF. The CDR3 DNA is TGCGCCAGCAGCCCAGAACAGGGGCAATGGGAGCAGTACTTC.

This clonotype was detected a few times. The V call is TRBV29-1, the J call TRBJ2-1; 10 bases agree with TRBD2. Germline loops: CDR1 SQVTM, CDR2 ANQGSEA. The CDR3 is 10 amino acids. With V trimmed by 7 bases and J by 12 bases, 3 bases remained unmatched. The CDR3 nucleotides read TGCAGCGGCTTAGCGGGAGGGCAGTTCTTC. As protein: CSGLAGGQFF.

This chain links TRBV6-6 with TRBJ2-7; 7 nucleotides match TRBD1. The CDR3 extends over 13 amino acids. Germline V gene lookup returns CDR1 MNHNY and CDR2 SVGAGI (reference sequence). The V gene end was trimmed by 8 bases and the J gene end by 0 bases; junction bases not matched to a gene: 4. The CDR3 here is CASQGQASYEQYF. In nucleotides, the CDR3 is TGTGCCAGCCAAGGACAGGCCTCCTACGAGCAGTACTTC.

The chain couples TRBV3-1 to TRBJ2-7, with TRBD1 as a possible D gene (5 bases). The germline V gene has CDR1 LGHDT and CDR2 YNNKEL (reference sequence). Trimming removed 8 bases from V and 2 bases from J, with 16 bases in between. CDR3 size: 14 residues. In DNA form, the CDR3 reads TGTGCCAGCGTGGGAAGGGGCGCTACCTACGAGCAGTACTTC. Encoded protein: CASVGRGATYEQYF.

The chain combines TRBV27 with TRBJ2-6; D is undetermined. The CDR3 contains 16 residues. V was trimmed by 6 bases and J by 2 bases, leaving 14 bases between them. Germline V gene lookup returns CDR1 MNHEY and CDR2 SMNVEV (reference sequence). The CDR3 DNA reads TGTGCCAGCAGCGCCCTAGGGCACCCTGGGGCCAACGTCCTGACTTTC. Its translation: CASSALGHPGANVLTF.

This clonotype was observed a handful of times. This chain uses TRBV7-3 with TRBJ2-1; 10 bases align to TRBD2. This CDR3 comprises 16 residues. V was pared by 3 bases and J by 2 bases, with 4 bases of the junction left unmatched. CDR1 is SGHTA, CDR2 FQGTGA, per germline. CDR3 in DNA: TGTGCCAGCAGCTTCTGGACTAGCGGCCCCTACAATGAGCAGTTCTTC. It encodes CASSFWTSGPYNEQFF.

The rearrangement links TRBV7-3 to TRBJ2-1; 7 nucleotides match TRBD2. This CDR3 has 13 amino acids. Germline assignment: CDR1 SGHTA and CDR2 FQGTGA. After removal of 5 bases from V and 15 bases from J, the junction contained 13 bases not matched to a gene. The CDR3 DNA reads TGTGCCAGCAGCCGAGCGGGGCTCCCCGAATTGTTCTTC. Protein product: CASSRAGLPELFF. Based on the CDR3 plus reference TRBV7-3 and TRBJ2-1, the full variable domain is GAGVSQTPSNKVTEKGKYVELRCDPISGHTALYWYRQSLGQGPEFLIYFQGTGAADDSGLPNDRFFAVRPEGSVSTLKIQRTERGDSAVYLCASSRAGLPELFFGPGTRLTVL.

J is TRBJ1-2 and V is TRBV11-2; D is unresolved. Deletions cut 7 bases from V and 4 bases from J, with 16 bases between. The CDR3 sequence is 14 residues long. Germline-derived CDR1 and CDR2 are SGHAT and FQNNGV. CDR3 coding DNA: TGTGCCAGCACCCGAGGTAGTGGGCTCTATGGCTACACCTTC. Translated, it gives CASTRGSGLYGYTF.

The chain uses TRBV9 and TRBJ2-3; weak D call: TRBD2 (6 bases). Trimming removed 4 bases at V and 0 bases at J, with 27 bases between. Germline V gene sequence: CDR1 SGDLS, CDR2 YYNGEE. The CDR3 has 20 residues. The CDR3 spells CASSIEVGGSGRLSTDTQYF. The CDR3 DNA reads as TGTGCCAGCAGCATCGAGGTGGGGGGTAGCGGCCGCCTTAGCACAGATACGCAGTATTTT. The whole variable domain, filled in from reference TRBV9 and TRBJ2-3, reads DSGVTQTPKHLITATGQRVTLRCSPRSGDLSVYWYQQSLDQGLQFLIQYYNGEERAKGNILERFSAQQFPDLHSELNLSSLELGDSALYFCASSIEVGGSGRLSTDTQYFGPGTRLTVL.

This clonotype was recorded many times. The chain is built from TRBV2 and TRBJ1-2, with a weak D call TRBD1 (6 bases). Germline CDR1 is SNHLY and CDR2 is FYNNEI. The CDR3 is 12 amino acids. Trimming took off 2 bases at V and 8 bases at J, with 9 bases between the two ends. CDR3 bases: TGTGCCAGCAGTGAATGGGGGGGCGGCTACACCTTC. Its protein is CASSEWGGGYTF.

This chain connects TRBV28 to TRBJ2-1, with 7 bases identical to TRBD2. The germline CDR1 and CDR2 sequences are MDHEN and SYDVKM. CDR3 length: 15 amino acids. V shed 5 bases and J 10 bases; nucleotides not matched to a gene: 14. The CDR3 nucleotides are TGTGCCAGCAGTCCCGGGCTAGCGGCAGTTTGGGAGCAGTTCTTC. The encoded protein is CASSPGLAAVWEQFF. Complete variable domain (other parts from reference TRBV28 and TRBJ2-1): DVKVTQSSRYLVKRTGEKVFLECVQDMDHENMFWYRQDPGLGLRLIYFSYDVKMKEKGDIPEGYSVSREKKERFSLILESASTNQTSMYLCASSPGLAAVWEQFFGPGTRLTVL.

This clonotype turned up a few times. This rearrangement joins TRBV20-1 to TRBJ2-1; no clear D. V lost 0 bases and J 0 bases, leaving 15 bases between the germline ends. CDR1 DFQATT and CDR2 SNEGSKA come from the germline V gene (reference sequence). The CDR3 loop spans 17 amino acids. CDR3 protein: CSARDLGLQISYNEQFF. CDR3 coding DNA: TGCAGTGCTAGAGATCTCGGGTTACAAATCTCCTACAATGAGCAGTTCTTC.

The table lists this clonotype with a few counts. The chain carries TRBV7-3 and TRBJ2-5; D gene unclear. Per germline, CDR1 SGHTA and CDR2 FQGTGA. Trimming removed 5 bases at V and 2 bases at J, with 9 bases between. This CDR3 contains 13 residues. The DNA of the CDR3 is TGTGCCAGCAGCGTCCTCGGGCAAGAGACCCAGTACTTC. Its protein is CASSVLGQETQYF.

In the case of this clonotype: One junction end does not reproduce the germline sequence, and a read error may be involved. CDR3 nucleotides: TGCAGCGCCTCGAATGCGGGAGAGGCCCAGTACTTC. It translates to CSASNAGEAQYF. The V gene is TRBV29-1, the J gene TRBJ2-5; TRBD2 aligns across 7 bases. Per germline, CDR1 SQVTM and CDR2 ANQGSEA. The CDR3 length is 12 residues.

The genes are TRBV6-5 and TRBJ2-1, with TRBD2 matching 9 bases. Germline V CDR1 and CDR2: MNHEY, SVGAGI. CDR3 length: 14 residues. Trimming cost V 6 bases and J 8 bases; bases outside gene matches: 8. CDR3: CASRMGLALHEQFF. CDR3 sequence (DNA): TGTGCCAGCAGGATGGGACTAGCATTGCATGAGCAGTTCTTC.

The chain couples TRBV13 to TRBJ2-5, with 9 positions matching TRBD1. Germline lookup yields CDR1 PRHDT and CDR2 FYEKMQ (reference sequence). The CDR3 contains 16 residues. With 5 bases clipped from V and 0 bases from J, the junction kept 7 bases outside the gene matches. CDR3 in DNA: TGTGCCAGCAGCCGTAAGACAGGGGGATACCAAGAGACCCAGTACTTC. This sequence encodes CASSRKTGGYQETQYF.

This clonotype was observed a handful of times. The V and J genes are TRBV28 and TRBJ2-3; D may be TRBD2 (5 bases). Germline V gene sequence: CDR1 MDHEN, CDR2 SYDVKM. Trimming cost V 5 bases and J 4 bases, with 19 bases left between them. The CDR3 sequence is 16 residues long. The CDR3, as DNA: TGTGCCAGCAGTCCCGCTCCCTCGGGGTCTGCAGATACGCAGTATTTT. It specifies CASSPAPSGSADTQYF. Drawing the rest from reference TRBV28 and TRBJ2-3, the complete variable domain is DVKVTQSSRYLVKRTGEKVFLECVQDMDHENMFWYRQDPGLGLRLIYFSYDVKMKEKGDIPEGYSVSREKKERFSLILESASTNQTSMYLCASSPAPSGSADTQYFGPGTRLTVL.

The chain uses TRBV20-1 and TRBJ1-4; D gene ambiguous. Trimming stripped 1 base from V and 5 bases from J, with 14 bases between. From germline, CDR1 is DFQATT and CDR2 SNEGSKA (reference sequence). There are 15 residues in the CDR3. The CDR3, as DNA: TGCAGTGCTAGAGTTGAAGGAGAGCCGAATGAAAAACTGTTTTTT. This translates into CSARVEGEPNEKLFF.

This clonotype was detected a few times. The J gene is TRBJ2-7, the V gene TRBV20-1, with D perhaps matching TRBD1 (5 bases). The CDR3 contains 13 residues. V lost 6 bases, J lost 4 bases, and 16 bases lay in between. Germline V gives CDR1 DFQATT, CDR2 SNEGSKA (reference sequence). This chain's CDR3 is CSAQVRERYEQYF. The CDR3 DNA is TGCAGTGCCCAAGTCAGGGAAAGATACGAGCAGTACTTC.

The V and J genes are TRBV4-3 and TRBJ2-7, with TRBD2 matching over 11 bases. Germline V gene sequence: CDR1 LGHNA, CDR2 YSLEER. The CDR3 spans 15 residues. The ends lost 1 base at V and 3 bases at J; junction bases unmatched: 2. The CDR3 reads CASSQGGTSGYEQYF. CDR3 in DNA: TGCGCCAGCAGCCAAGGGGGGACTAGCGGCTACGAGCAGTACTTC.